The 32 T cell receptor beta chains presented below share a single source sample, sequenced in a study of T cells expressing NK-cell markers. TCRdb re-called the 5' RACE reads, yielding one record per CDR3 amino acid sequence without DNA. Here the sample table reports approximately 150,000 distinct CDR3 sequences. The sample comprised blood T cells: a sorted CD56 or NKG2C T cell subset, CD4+ or CD8+ T cells, or bulk PBMC T cells (not recorded which). Receptor source: a young man in good health.

The rearrangement joins TRBV7-2 to TRBJ2-7; TCRdb designates TRBD1, a call that cannot be tested without DNA. The CDR3 consists of 14 residues. The V gene's germline CDR1 is SGHTA and CDR2 FQGNSA. The CDR3 spells CASSPRDRAYEQYF.

The rearrangement joins TRBV12-3 or TRBV12-4 to TRBJ2-4; TCRdb returns TRBD1, unconfirmable since there is no DNA. The CDR3 has 15 amino acids. CDR3: CASSLTGNDKNIQYF.

The rearrangement uses TRBV30 and TRBJ2-1; checking the TCRdb D call of TRBD2 is not possible without DNA. CDR3 length equals 14 residues. Looked up from germline, CDR1 is GTSNPN and CDR2 is SVGIG (reference sequence). The CDR3 loop is CAGLAASSYNEQFF.

The rearrangement links TRBV2 to TRBJ2-1; as DNA is missing, the TRBD2 call by TCRdb cannot be tested. Germline CDR1 and CDR2: SNHLY and FYNNEI. The length of the CDR3 is 17 residues. The CDR3 sequence: CASMVGGRHSSYNEQFF.

CDR3 sequence: CASSPTSYGSDFEQFF. The chain has TRBV6-1 and TRBJ2-1; the D call of TRBD2 rests on TCRdb alone, since no DNA is present to check it. Germline V CDR1 and CDR2: MNHNS, SASEGT. The CDR3 contains 16 residues.

This chain connects TRBV28 to TRBJ2-7; TCRdb calls TRBD1, which cannot be checked without DNA. This CDR3 is built from 15 residues. CDR1 is MDHEN, CDR2 SYDVKM, per germline. CDR3 in amino acids: CASSPGQPSSYEQYF.

This sequence joins TRBV29-1 and TRBJ2-2; TCRdb lists TRBD1, though no DNA is available to test this call. The CDR3 is 15 amino acids. Germline V CDR1 and CDR2: SQVTM, ANQGSEA. The CDR3: CSVDRGRVNTGELFF.

This chain connects TRBV20-1 to TRBJ1-5. Germline CDR1 is DFQATT and CDR2 is SNEGSKA (reference sequence). There are 13 residues in the CDR3. The CDR3 here is CSLQQFSNQPQHF.

This CDR3 reads CASSTRLAGGTDTQYF. The rearrangement joins TRBV7-8 to TRBJ2-3; TCRdb calls TRBD2, which cannot be checked without DNA. The length of the CDR3 is 16 residues. The germline gives CDR1 SGHVS, CDR2 FQNEAQ. Combining the CDR3 with reference TRBV7-8 and TRBJ2-3 gives the whole variable domain GAGVSQSPRYKVAKRGQDVALRCDPISGHVSLFWYQQALGQGPEFLTYFQNEAQLDKSGLPSDRFFAERPEGSVSTLKIQRTQQEDSAVYLCASSTRLAGGTDTQYFGPGTRLTVL.

The genes are TRBV5-1 and TRBJ2-5. The CDR3 covers 15 residues. Germline V gene lookup returns CDR1 SGHRS and CDR2 YFSETQ. The CDR3 protein is CASSFDKDGLETQYF.

The chain links TRBV12-3 or TRBV12-4 to TRBJ2-3; the TCRdb call, TRBD2, lacks DNA for checking. The CDR3 consists of 17 residues. This CDR3 reads CASRPPGSREGADTQYF.

V gene TRBV30 combines with J gene TRBJ2-1; lacking DNA, the TRBD2 call made by TCRdb goes unchecked. Germline lookup yields CDR1 GTSNPN and CDR2 SVGIG (reference sequence). The CDR3 extends over 13 amino acids. This chain's CDR3 is CAWSDGRNNEQFF.

The chain has TRBV2 and TRBJ1-5. Per the germline V gene, CDR1 is SNHLY and CDR2 is FYNNEI. The CDR3 runs 13 residues. Here the CDR3 reads CAGSTGYDQPQHF.

This chain links TRBV27 with TRBJ2-1; TCRdb returns TRBD2, unconfirmable since there is no DNA. Germline V gene sequence: CDR1 MNHEY, CDR2 SMNVEV (reference sequence). This CDR3 contains 18 residues. This CDR3 reads CASSLLFASGRPYNEQFF.

CDR3 residues: CASSEYGNTEAFF. The rearrangement joins TRBV25-1 to TRBJ1-1. The CDR3 length is 13 residues. Germline-derived CDR1 and CDR2 are MGHDK and SYGVNS.

The gene calls are TRBV27 and TRBJ1-2; TCRdb calls TRBD1, which cannot be checked without DNA. The CDR3 is made up of 15 amino acids. CDR1 MNHEY and CDR2 SMNVEV come from the germline V gene (reference sequence). The CDR3 is CASSPRSQLIYGYTF.

The J gene is TRBJ2-3, the V gene TRBV11-2. Germline CDR1 and CDR2: SGHAT and FQNNGV. The CDR3 sequence is 15 residues long. CDR3 in amino acids: CASSLEAQPGDTQYF. Looking up the rest from reference TRBV11-2 and TRBJ2-3 gives the full variable domain: EAGVAQSPRYKIIEKRQSVAFWCNPISGHATLYWYQQILGQGPKLLIQFQNNGVVDDSQLPKDRFSAERLKGVDSTLKIQPAKLEDSAVYLCASSLEAQPGDTQYFGPGTRLTVL.

The CDR3 here is CASYGPDTQYF. The chain couples TRBV2 to TRBJ2-3. The CDR3 spans 11 residues. Looked up from germline, CDR1 is SNHLY and CDR2 is FYNNEI.

The rearrangement uses TRBV12-3 or TRBV12-4 and TRBJ1-2; as DNA is missing, the TRBD1 call by TCRdb cannot be tested. The CDR3 contains 13 residues. Here the CDR3 reads CASRPGQGEGYTF.

This chain connects TRBV25-1 to TRBJ2-1; there is no DNA to check the TCRdb D call of TRBD2. Germline CDR1 MGHDK, CDR2 SYGVNS. The CDR3 totals 12 residues. This chain's CDR3 is CASSEISGSLFF. Based on the CDR3 plus reference TRBV25-1 and TRBJ2-1, the full variable domain is EADIYQTPRYLVIGTGKKITLECSQTMGHDKMYWYQQDPGMELHLIHYSYGVNSTEKGDLSSESTVSRIRTEHFPLTLESARPSHTSQYLCASSEISGSLFFGPGTRLTVL.

CDR3 loop: CSATSGSTGELFF. The rearrangement joins TRBV20-1 to TRBJ2-2; the TCRdb call, TRBD2, lacks DNA for checking. The length of the CDR3 is 13 residues. Germline values: CDR1 DFQATT, CDR2 SNEGSKA (reference sequence).

CDR3 residues: CASIDRGRSYNEQFF. V and J are TRBV6-1 and TRBJ2-1; checking the TCRdb D call of TRBD1 is not possible without DNA. The germline CDR1 and CDR2 sequences are MNHNS and SASEGT. The CDR3 consists of 15 residues.

The V and J genes are TRBV4-3 and TRBJ2-4. Germline CDR1 LGHNA, CDR2 YSLEER. The CDR3 covers 17 residues. The CDR3 here is CASSQELVLKSKNIQYF.

This chain connects TRBV7-9 to TRBJ2-3; there is no DNA to check the TCRdb D call of TRBD1. Germline CDR1 reads SEHNR; CDR2 reads FQNEAQ (reference sequence). The CDR3 runs to 15 residues. The CDR3 region is CASSSSTGTTDTQYF.

This chain connects TRBV11-2 to TRBJ2-3; TCRdb picks TRBD2, but there is no DNA to check that call. Germline CDR1 is SGHAT and CDR2 is FQNNGV. The length of the CDR3 is 16 residues. CDR3 amino acids: CASSLDGGSPTDTQYF.

The chain has TRBV20-1 and TRBJ2-1; lacking DNA, the TRBD2 call made by TCRdb goes unchecked. The CDR3 runs to 13 residues. Germline V CDR1 and CDR2: DFQATT, SNEGSKA (reference sequence). CDR3 residues: CSVEIAPGLEQFF.

V usage is TRBV7-8 and J usage is TRBJ1-1; the D call from TCRdb, TRBD1, cannot be confirmed without DNA. In germline, CDR1 is SGHVS, CDR2 FQNEAQ. The CDR3 is 13 residues long. The CDR3 loop is CASSSPGNTEAFF.

This rearrangement joins TRBV12-3 or TRBV12-4 to TRBJ1-2; lacking DNA, the TRBD1 call made by TCRdb goes unchecked. This CDR3 has 14 residues. The CDR3 is CASSGQRINYGYTF.

V is TRBV5-1 and J is TRBJ2-3; there is no DNA to check the TCRdb D call of TRBD1. There are 16 residues in the CDR3. The germline CDR1 and CDR2 sequences are SGHRS and YFSETQ. CDR3: CASSLVEWGLTDTQYF.

The chain employs TRBV29-1 and TRBJ1-1. The CDR3 is 12 amino acids. The V gene's germline CDR1 is SQVTM and CDR2 ANQGSEA. CDR3 sequence: CSSFRTDTEAFF.

CDR3 amino acids: CASTGQAYNEQFF. This chain joins TRBV12-3 or TRBV12-4 and TRBJ2-1; TCRdb's D call, TRBD1, is unchecked because there is no DNA. This CDR3 is 13 amino acids long.

The chain recombines TRBV15 with TRBJ2-3; as DNA is missing, the TRBD1 call by TCRdb cannot be tested. Germline V CDR1 and CDR2: LNHNV, YYDKDF (reference sequence). The CDR3 is 14 residues long. The CDR3 here is CATSVHRTADTQYF.